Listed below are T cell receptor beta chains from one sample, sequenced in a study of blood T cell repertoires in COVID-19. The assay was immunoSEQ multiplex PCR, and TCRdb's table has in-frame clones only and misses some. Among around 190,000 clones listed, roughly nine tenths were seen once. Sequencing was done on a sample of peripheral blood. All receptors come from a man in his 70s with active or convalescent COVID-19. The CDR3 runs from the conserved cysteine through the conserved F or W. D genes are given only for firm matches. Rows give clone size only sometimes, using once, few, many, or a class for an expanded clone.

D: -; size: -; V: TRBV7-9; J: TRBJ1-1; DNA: TGTGCCAGCAGCTCTCTAGGCACGAACACTGAAGCTTTCTTT; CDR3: CASSSLGTNTEAFF
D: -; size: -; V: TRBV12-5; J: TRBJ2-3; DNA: TGTGCTAGTGGTTCCGGAGATACGCAGTATTTT; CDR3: CASGSGDTQYF
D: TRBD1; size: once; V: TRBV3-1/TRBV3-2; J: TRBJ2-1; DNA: TGTGCCAGCAGCCAAGGAGGGGGACAGGGGGCTAAGTTCTTC; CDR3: CASSQGGGQGAKFF
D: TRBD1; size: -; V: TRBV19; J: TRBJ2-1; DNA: TGTGCCAGTAGTTTACCCGGGACAGAACATCATGAGCAGTTCTTC; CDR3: CASSLPGTEHHEQFF
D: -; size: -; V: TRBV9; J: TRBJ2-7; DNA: TGTGCCAGCAGCGCTACAGGGTCCCTACCAACCTACGAGCAGTACTTC; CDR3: CASSATGSLPTYEQYF
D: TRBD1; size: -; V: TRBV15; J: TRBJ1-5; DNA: TGTGCCACCAGCAAACAGGGGGCAGGCAGCAATCAGCCCCAGCATTTT; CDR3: CATSKQGAGSNQPQHF
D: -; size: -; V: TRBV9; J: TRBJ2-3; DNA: TGTGCCAGCGGCCCCCCCGCGGGGTACACAGATACGCAGTATTTT; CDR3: CASGPPAGYTDTQYF
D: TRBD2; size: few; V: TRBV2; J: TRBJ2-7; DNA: TGTGCCAGCAGTGGAGGACTAGTATACGAGCAGTACTTC; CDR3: CASSGGLVYEQYF
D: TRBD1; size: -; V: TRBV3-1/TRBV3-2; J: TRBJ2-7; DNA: TGTGCCAGCACGGGACAGGGTTCCTACGAGCAGTACTTC; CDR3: CASTGQGSYEQYF
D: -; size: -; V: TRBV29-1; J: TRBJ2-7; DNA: TGCAGCGTTGAAGGACCAGGGCAGGGGATTTCCTACGAGCAGTACTTC; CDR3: CSVEGPGQGISYEQYF
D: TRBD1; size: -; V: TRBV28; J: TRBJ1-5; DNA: TGTGCCAGCAGTTTACCTGTTGGGACAGGGAGAAATCAGCCCCAGCATTTT; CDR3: CASSLPVGTGRNQPQHF
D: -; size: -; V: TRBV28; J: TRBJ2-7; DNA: TGTGCCAGCAGGGACGGACAGACCTACTCCTACGAGCAGTACTTC; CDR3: CASRDGQTYSYEQYF
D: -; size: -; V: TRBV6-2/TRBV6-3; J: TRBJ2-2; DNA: TGTGCCAGCAGTTACACCTACGTGAACACCGGGGAGCTGTTTTTT; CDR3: CASSYTYVNTGELFF
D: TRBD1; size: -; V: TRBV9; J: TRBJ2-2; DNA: TGTGCCAGCAGCGCTACAGGGGTGAACACCGGGGAGCTGTTTTTT; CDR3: CASSATGVNTGELFF
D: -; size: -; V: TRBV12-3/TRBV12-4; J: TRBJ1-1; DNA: TGTGCCAGCAGAAGCACAGAGAACACTGAAGCTTTCTTT; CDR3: CASRSTENTEAFF
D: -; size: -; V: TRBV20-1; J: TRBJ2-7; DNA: TGCAGTGCTCCCGGAGTATACGAGCAGTACTTC; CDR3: CSAPGVYEQYF
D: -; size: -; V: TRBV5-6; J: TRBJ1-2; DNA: TGTGCCAGCAGCAGGAAGTCACTATACTATGGCTACACCTTC; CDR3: CASSRKSLYYGYTF
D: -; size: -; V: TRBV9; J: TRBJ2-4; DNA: TGTGCCAGCAGCGTAGGCCCGAGTAGAGCCAAAAACATTCAGTACTTC; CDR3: CASSVGPSRAKNIQYF
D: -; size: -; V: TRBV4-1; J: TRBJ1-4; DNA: TGCGCCAGCAGCCCCCAGGGACTGATTAATGAAAAACTGTTTTTT; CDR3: CASSPQGLINEKLFF
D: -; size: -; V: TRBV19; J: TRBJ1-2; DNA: TGTGCCAGTAACAAACAAGACAGCTATGGCTACACCTTC; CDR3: CASNKQDSYGYTF